A selection of T cell receptor beta chains follows, all from one sample in a study of blood T cell repertoires in COVID-19. Clones were sequenced by immunoSEQ multiplex PCR, and TCRdb holds only the in-frame ones, with some missing. This table has 250,000 to 400,000 clones, approximately 91% appearing once. Sample: PBMCs or T cells enriched from blood (not recorded which). These TCRs come from a man aged 60-69 years who had recovered from COVID-19. Each CDR3 is given with its conserved first and last residue. The D gene is left open where the match is weak. A clone size is listed for some rows: how often the clone was seen (once, few, many), or a class if it is expanded.

d_gene: NA
j_gene: TRBJ2-1
v_gene: TRBV10-1
abundance: few
CDR3aa: CASSDFYNEQFF
CDR3nt: TGCGCCAGCAGTGACTTCTACAATGAGCAGTTCTTC

d_gene: TRBD1
j_gene: TRBJ2-5
v_gene: TRBV5-4
abundance: NA
CDR3aa: CASSNTGGRIAVVLQETQYF
CDR3nt: TGTGCCAGCAGCAACACAGGGGGGAGGATAGCGGTGGTACTCCAAGAGACCCAGTACTTC

d_gene: TRBD1
j_gene: TRBJ1-4
v_gene: TRBV6-5
abundance: NA
CDR3aa: CASGRQGAAEKLFF
CDR3nt: TGTGCCAGCGGGAGACAGGGGGCAGCTGAAAAACTGTTTTTT

d_gene: NA
j_gene: TRBJ1-4
v_gene: TRBV5-1
abundance: NA
CDR3aa: CASSSLGGLPEGEKLFF
CDR3nt: TGCGCCAGCAGCTCCCTGGGCGGACTACCAGAGGGTGAAAAACTGTTTTTT

d_gene: TRBD1
j_gene: TRBJ1-4
v_gene: TRBV18
abundance: NA
CDR3aa: CASSPPTGKFSEKLFF
CDR3nt: TGTGCCAGCTCACCACCGACAGGGAAGTTCAGTGAAAAACTGTTTTTT

d_gene: NA
j_gene: TRBJ1-2
v_gene: TRBV15
abundance: NA
CDR3aa: CATSRDSGKDGYTF
CDR3nt: TGTGCCACCAGCAGAGATTCCGGGAAGGACGGCTACACCTTC

d_gene: NA
j_gene: TRBJ1-5
v_gene: TRBV6-5
abundance: NA
CDR3aa: CASTPYRNSNQPQHF
CDR3nt: TGTGCCAGCACTCCATACAGGAATAGCAATCAGCCCCAGCATTTT

d_gene: TRBD2
j_gene: TRBJ2-2
v_gene: TRBV7-3
abundance: NA
CDR3aa: CASSFSASGTGELFF
CDR3nt: TGTGCCAGCAGCTTTTCGGCTAGCGGGACCGGGGAGCTGTTTTTT

d_gene: NA
j_gene: TRBJ1-2
v_gene: TRBV28
abundance: few
CDR3aa: CASNLGGLTNYGYTF
CDR3nt: TGTGCCAGCAACTTGGGAGGGCTAACTAACTATGGCTACACCTTC

d_gene: NA
j_gene: TRBJ1-4
v_gene: TRBV28
abundance: NA
CDR3aa: CASNSGRGLEKLFF
CDR3nt: TGTGCCAGCAATTCAGGGAGGGGATTGGAAAAACTGTTTTTT

d_gene: TRBD1
j_gene: TRBJ1-5
v_gene: TRBV7-9
abundance: NA
CDR3aa: CASSFSGQDSNQPQHF
CDR3nt: TGTGCCAGCAGCTTCTCCGGACAGGATAGCAATCAGCCCCAGCATTTT

d_gene: TRBD1
j_gene: TRBJ1-1
v_gene: TRBV29-1
abundance: NA
CDR3aa: CSVVRGQYTEAFF
CDR3nt: TGCAGCGTTGTAAGGGGACAGTACACTGAAGCTTTCTTT

d_gene: NA
j_gene: TRBJ2-5
v_gene: TRBV28
abundance: NA
CDR3aa: CASSSPTSGETQYF
CDR3nt: TGTGCCAGCAGTTCCCCGACTAGTGGGGAGACCCAGTACTTC

d_gene: NA
j_gene: TRBJ1-2
v_gene: TRBV2
abundance: NA
CDR3aa: CASSPPGGSRYGYTF
CDR3nt: TGTGCCAGCTCCCCCCCGGGGGGAAGTAGATATGGCTACACCTTC

d_gene: TRBD2
j_gene: TRBJ2-1
v_gene: TRBV14
abundance: few
CDR3aa: CASSQDFRTSGRTYNEQFF
CDR3nt: TGTGCCAGCAGCCAAGATTTTCGGACTAGCGGGAGAACCTACAATGAGCAGTTCTTC

d_gene: TRBD2
j_gene: TRBJ2-5
v_gene: TRBV2
abundance: NA
CDR3aa: CASSRNSGRETQYF
CDR3nt: TGTGCCAGCAGTCGCAATAGCGGGCGAGAGACCCAGTACTTC

d_gene: NA
j_gene: TRBJ2-2
v_gene: TRBV27
abundance: NA
CDR3aa: CASSRRPADSNTGELFF
CDR3nt: TGTGCCAGCAGCCGACGACCAGCGGATTCAAACACCGGGGAGCTGTTTTTT

d_gene: TRBD2
j_gene: TRBJ2-1
v_gene: TRBV5-4
abundance: NA
CDR3aa: CASSWPKAGHYNEQFF
CDR3nt: TGTGCCAGCAGCTGGCCCAAAGCGGGGCACTACAATGAGCAGTTCTTC

d_gene: NA
j_gene: TRBJ2-1
v_gene: TRBV6-1
abundance: NA
CDR3aa: CASSEALGGASYEQFF
CDR3nt: TGTGCCAGCAGTGAAGCGCTGGGGGGAGCGAGCTATGAGCAGTTCTTC

d_gene: NA
j_gene: TRBJ1-1
v_gene: TRBV28
abundance: NA
CDR3aa: CASSTSTEAFF
CDR3nt: TGTGCCAGCAGTACCAGCACTGAAGCTTTCTTT

d_gene: TRBD2
j_gene: TRBJ2-3
v_gene: TRBV15
abundance: NA
CDR3aa: CATSTLAGVGSGTDTQYF
CDR3nt: TGTGCCACCAGCACTCTAGCGGGAGTCGGTAGTGGGACAGATACGCAGTATTTT

d_gene: TRBD1
j_gene: TRBJ1-6
v_gene: TRBV6-1
abundance: NA
CDR3aa: CASSDRQGDNSPLHF
CDR3nt: TGTGCCAGCAGTGACAGACAGGGCGATAATTCACCCCTCCACTTT

d_gene: NA
j_gene: TRBJ1-1
v_gene: TRBV19
abundance: NA
CDR3aa: CASSTAGPWATEAFF
CDR3nt: TGTGCCAGTAGTACAGCGGGTCCCTGGGCGACTGAAGCTTTCTTT

d_gene: TRBD1
j_gene: TRBJ1-3
v_gene: TRBV29-1
abundance: NA
CDR3aa: CSVEGQGYGNTIYF
CDR3nt: TGCAGCGTTGAAGGACAGGGTTATGGAAACACCATATATTTT

d_gene: TRBD2
j_gene: TRBJ2-1
v_gene: TRBV27
abundance: NA
CDR3aa: CASRTSGDSYNEQFF
CDR3nt: TGTGCCAGCAGGACTAGCGGGGACTCCTACAATGAGCAGTTCTTC

d_gene: NA
j_gene: TRBJ2-7
v_gene: TRBV7-2
abundance: NA
CDR3aa: CASSSSSRSYEQYF
CDR3nt: TGTGCCAGCAGCTCATCTAGCCGATCCTACGAGCAGTACTTC

d_gene: NA
j_gene: TRBJ2-5
v_gene: TRBV27
abundance: NA
CDR3aa: CASRSPGETQYF
CDR3nt: TGTGCCAGCAGAAGCCCGGGGGAGACCCAGTACTTC

d_gene: TRBD2
j_gene: TRBJ2-1
v_gene: TRBV7-2
abundance: NA
CDR3aa: CASSQQGLAGGSEQFF
CDR3nt: TGTGCCAGCAGCCAACAGGGCCTAGCGGGAGGGAGTGAGCAGTTCTTC

d_gene: NA
j_gene: TRBJ2-3
v_gene: TRBV6-2/TRBV6-3
abundance: NA
CDR3aa: CASSYGLLPTDTQYF
CDR3nt: TGTGCCAGCAGTTATGGACTACTTCCCACAGATACGCAGTATTTT

d_gene: NA
j_gene: TRBJ2-7
v_gene: TRBV6-5
abundance: once
CDR3aa: CASSYSYRRSYEQYF
CDR3nt: TGTGCCAGCAGTTACTCGTACAGACGCTCCTACGAGCAGTACTTC

d_gene: NA
j_gene: TRBJ1-5
v_gene: TRBV7-3
abundance: NA
CDR3aa: CASSPRESNQPQHF
CDR3nt: TGTGCCAGCAGCCCGCGCGAGAGCAATCAGCCCCAGCATTTT

d_gene: NA
j_gene: TRBJ2-7
v_gene: TRBV6-1
abundance: NA
CDR3aa: CASSEAYGTYEQYF
CDR3nt: TGTGCCAGCAGTGAAGCTTACGGGACCTACGAGCAGTACTTC

d_gene: TRBD2
j_gene: TRBJ2-2
v_gene: TRBV5-4
abundance: few
CDR3aa: CATSGRSGAGELFF
CDR3nt: TGTGCCACTAGCGGGAGGAGTGGAGCCGGGGAGCTGTTTTTT

d_gene: NA
j_gene: TRBJ1-5
v_gene: TRBV2
abundance: NA
CDR3aa: CASSEGRYPQPQHF
CDR3nt: TGTGCCAGCAGTGAAGGGAGGTACCCCCAACCCCAGCATTTT

d_gene: NA
j_gene: TRBJ2-7
v_gene: TRBV12-3/TRBV12-4
abundance: NA
CDR3aa: CASSLGQGYEQYF
CDR3nt: TGTGCCAGCAGTTTGGGCCAGGGTTACGAGCAGTACTTC

d_gene: TRBD1
j_gene: TRBJ2-7
v_gene: TRBV28
abundance: NA
CDR3aa: CASSYRQGAGTYEQYF
CDR3nt: TGTGCCAGCAGTTACCGACAGGGGGCGGGAACATACGAGCAGTACTTC

d_gene: NA
j_gene: TRBJ2-1
v_gene: TRBV5-1
abundance: NA
CDR3aa: CASSLDRSNEQFF
CDR3nt: TGCGCCAGCAGCTTGGACAGGTCTAATGAGCAGTTCTTC

d_gene: TRBD1
j_gene: TRBJ1-6
v_gene: TRBV6-2/TRBV6-3
abundance: NA
CDR3aa: CASSPTGVHSPLHF
CDR3nt: TGTGCCAGCAGTCCGACAGGGGTTCACTCACCCCTCCACTTT

d_gene: TRBD1
j_gene: TRBJ1-2
v_gene: TRBV7-2
abundance: NA
CDR3aa: CASSLGHRGWDYGYTF
CDR3nt: TGTGCCAGCAGCTTAGGCCACAGGGGGTGGGACTATGGCTACACCTTC

d_gene: TRBD1
j_gene: TRBJ1-5
v_gene: TRBV19
abundance: NA
CDR3aa: CASMGQGDQPQHF
CDR3nt: TGTGCCAGTATGGGTCAGGGGGATCAGCCCCAGCATTTT

d_gene: NA
j_gene: TRBJ2-1
v_gene: TRBV5-8
abundance: NA
CDR3aa: CASSLVDSNNEQFF
CDR3nt: TGTGCCAGCAGCTTGGTTGACAGTAACAATGAGCAGTTCTTC

d_gene: NA
j_gene: TRBJ2-7
v_gene: TRBV11-1
abundance: NA
CDR3aa: CASSLPGSYYEQYF
CDR3nt: TGTGCCAGCAGCTTACCAGGGTCCTACTACGAGCAGTACTTC

d_gene: NA
j_gene: TRBJ1-5
v_gene: TRBV27
abundance: NA
CDR3aa: CASSPTGRGYSNQPQHF
CDR3nt: TGTGCCAGCAGCCCCACGGGCAGGGGATATAGCAATCAGCCCCAGCATTTT

d_gene: TRBD1
j_gene: TRBJ1-1
v_gene: TRBV7-9
abundance: NA
CDR3aa: CASSKTGITEAFF
CDR3nt: TGTGCCAGCAGCAAGACAGGGATCACTGAAGCTTTCTTT

d_gene: TRBD1
j_gene: TRBJ1-1
v_gene: TRBV15
abundance: NA
CDR3aa: CATNRQGTEAFF
CDR3nt: TGTGCCACCAACCGACAGGGAACTGAAGCTTTCTTT

d_gene: TRBD1
j_gene: TRBJ1-5
v_gene: TRBV6-6
abundance: NA
CDR3aa: CASSHQSTGGAGFSNQPQHF
CDR3nt: TGTGCCAGCAGCCATCAATCGACAGGGGGCGCGGGGTTTAGCAATCAGCCCCAGCATTTT